This T cell receptor (beta chain) appears in the sequencing data of a study of response to subunit inactivated influenza vaccine. TCRdb reprocessed the RT-PCR reads with MiXCR, giving one entry per CDR3 protein. The sample holds about 700,000 distinct CDR3 sequences, approximately 15% seen once. This CDR3 spans 18 amino acids. Trimming removed 8 bases from V and 1 base from J, with 25 bases in between. The sample in question was PBMCs from blood, obtained approximately 15 days before vaccination. The chain uses TRBV12-3 or TRBV12-4 and TRBJ2-3; D remains ambiguous. This sequence was found in a man aged 45-65 years who received an inactivated influenza vaccine. CDR3 sequence reads: CASPRFTWAPICTDTQYF. The CDR3 nucleotides are TGTGCCAGCCCCCGATTTACGTGGGCCCCCATATGCACAGATACGCAGTATTTT.